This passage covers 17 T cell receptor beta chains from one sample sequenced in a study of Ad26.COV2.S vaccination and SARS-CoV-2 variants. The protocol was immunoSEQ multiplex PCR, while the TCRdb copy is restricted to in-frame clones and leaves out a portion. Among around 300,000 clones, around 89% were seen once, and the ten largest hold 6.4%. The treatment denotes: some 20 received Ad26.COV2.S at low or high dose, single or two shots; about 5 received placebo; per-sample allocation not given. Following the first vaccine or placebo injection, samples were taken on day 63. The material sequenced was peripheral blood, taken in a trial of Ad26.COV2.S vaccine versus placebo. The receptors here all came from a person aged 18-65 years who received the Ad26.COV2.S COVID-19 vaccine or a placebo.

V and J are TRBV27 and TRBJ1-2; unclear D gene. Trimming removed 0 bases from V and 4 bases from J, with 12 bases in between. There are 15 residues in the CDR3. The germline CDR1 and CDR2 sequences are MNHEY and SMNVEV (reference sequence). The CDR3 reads CASSLSWVRGYGYTF. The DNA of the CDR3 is TGTGCCAGCAGTTTATCTTGGGTGCGGGGCTATGGCTACACCTTC.

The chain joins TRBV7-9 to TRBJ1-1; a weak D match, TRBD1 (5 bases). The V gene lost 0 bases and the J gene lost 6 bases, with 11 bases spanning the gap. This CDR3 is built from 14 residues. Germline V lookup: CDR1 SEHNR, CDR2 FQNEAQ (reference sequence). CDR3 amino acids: CASSLARGGSEAFF. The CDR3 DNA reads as TGTGCCAGCAGCTTAGCAAGGGGAGGGTCTGAAGCTTTCTTT.

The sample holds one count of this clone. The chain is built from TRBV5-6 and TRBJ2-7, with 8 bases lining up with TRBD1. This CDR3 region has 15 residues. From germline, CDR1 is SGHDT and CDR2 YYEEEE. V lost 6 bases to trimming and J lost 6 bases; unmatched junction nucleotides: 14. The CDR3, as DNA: TGTGCCAGCATCTCACTTGGACAGGGTTATTCCGAGCAGTACTTC. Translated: CASISLGQGYSEQYF.

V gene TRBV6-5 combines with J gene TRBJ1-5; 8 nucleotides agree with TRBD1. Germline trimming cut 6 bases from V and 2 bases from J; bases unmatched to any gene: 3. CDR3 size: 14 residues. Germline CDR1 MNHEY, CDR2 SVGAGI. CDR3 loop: CASRRQGRNQPQHF. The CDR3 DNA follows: TGTGCCAGCAGGCGACAGGGGCGCAATCAGCCCCAGCATTTT.

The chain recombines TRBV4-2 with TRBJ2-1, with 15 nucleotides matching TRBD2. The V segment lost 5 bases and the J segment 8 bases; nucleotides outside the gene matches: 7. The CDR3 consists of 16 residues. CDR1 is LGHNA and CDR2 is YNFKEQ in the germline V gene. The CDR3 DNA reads TGTGCCAGCAGCGTTGGGACTAGCGGGGGGTTCTATGAGCAGTTCTTC. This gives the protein CASSVGTSGGFYEQFF.

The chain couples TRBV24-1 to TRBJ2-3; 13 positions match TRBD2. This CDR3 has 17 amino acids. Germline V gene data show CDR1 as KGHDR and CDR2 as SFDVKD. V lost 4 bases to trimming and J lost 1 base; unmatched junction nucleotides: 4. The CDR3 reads CATSDPGTSGGTDTQYF. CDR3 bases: TGTGCCACCAGTGACCCTGGGACTAGCGGGGGCACAGATACGCAGTATTTT.

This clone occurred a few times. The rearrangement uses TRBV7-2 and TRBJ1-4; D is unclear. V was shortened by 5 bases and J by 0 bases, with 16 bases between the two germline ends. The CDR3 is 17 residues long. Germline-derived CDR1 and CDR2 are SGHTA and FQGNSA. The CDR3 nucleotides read TGTGCCAGCAGCCTGACTTTGACCGGTCCAACTAATGAAAAACTGTTTTTT. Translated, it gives CASSLTLTGPTNEKLFF. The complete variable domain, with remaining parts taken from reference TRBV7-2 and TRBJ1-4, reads GAGVSQSPSNKVTEKGKDVELRCDPISGHTALYWYRQSLGQGLEFLIYFQGNSAPDKSGLPSDRFSAERTGGSVSTLTIQRTQQEDSAVYLCASSLTLTGPTNEKLFFGSGTQLSVL.

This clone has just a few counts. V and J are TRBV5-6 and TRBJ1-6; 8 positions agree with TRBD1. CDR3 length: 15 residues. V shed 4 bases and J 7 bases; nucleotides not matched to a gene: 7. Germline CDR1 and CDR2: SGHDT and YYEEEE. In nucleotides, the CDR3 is TGTGCCAGCAGCGGACGGACAGGGCACAATTCACCCCTCCACTTT. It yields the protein CASSGRTGHNSPLHF.

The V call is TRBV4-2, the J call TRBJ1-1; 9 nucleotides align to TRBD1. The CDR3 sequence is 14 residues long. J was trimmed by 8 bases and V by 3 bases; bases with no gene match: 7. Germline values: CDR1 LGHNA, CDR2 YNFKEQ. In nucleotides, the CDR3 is TGTGCCAGCAGCCAGGGGACAGGGCTAACCGAAGCTTTCTTT. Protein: CASSQGTGLTEAFF.

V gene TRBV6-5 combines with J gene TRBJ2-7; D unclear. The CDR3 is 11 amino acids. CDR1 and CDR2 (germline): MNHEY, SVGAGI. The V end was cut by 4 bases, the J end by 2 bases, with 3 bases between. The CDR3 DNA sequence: TGTGCCAGCAGTTCGGCCTACGAGCAGTACTTC. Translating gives CASSSAYEQYF.

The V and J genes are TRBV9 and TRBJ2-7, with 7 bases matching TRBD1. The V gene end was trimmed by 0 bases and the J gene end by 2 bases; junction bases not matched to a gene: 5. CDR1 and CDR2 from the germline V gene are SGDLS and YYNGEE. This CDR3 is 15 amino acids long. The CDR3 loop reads CASSVAGTAAYEQYF. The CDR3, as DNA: TGTGCCAGCAGCGTAGCTGGGACAGCAGCCTACGAGCAGTACTTC.

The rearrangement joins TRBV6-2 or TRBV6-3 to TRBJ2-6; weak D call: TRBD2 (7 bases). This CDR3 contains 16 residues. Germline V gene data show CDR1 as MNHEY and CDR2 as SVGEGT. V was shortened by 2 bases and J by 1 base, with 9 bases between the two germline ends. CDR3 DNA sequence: TGTGCCAGCAGTTACAGGGGGGGATCTGGGGCCAACGTCCTGACTTTC. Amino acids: CASSYRGGSGANVLTF.

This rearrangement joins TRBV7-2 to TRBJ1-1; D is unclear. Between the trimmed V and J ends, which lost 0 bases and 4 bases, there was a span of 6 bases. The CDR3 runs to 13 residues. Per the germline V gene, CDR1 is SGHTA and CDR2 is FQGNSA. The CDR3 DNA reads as TGTGCCAGCAGCTTAGCCGGGTTCACTGAAGCTTTCTTT. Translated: CASSLAGFTEAFF.

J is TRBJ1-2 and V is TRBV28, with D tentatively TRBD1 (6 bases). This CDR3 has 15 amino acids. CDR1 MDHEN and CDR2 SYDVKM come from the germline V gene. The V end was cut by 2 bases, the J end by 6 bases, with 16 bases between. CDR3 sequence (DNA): TGTGCCAGCAGTTTAGTGGGGGGGGCGCCGGATGGCTACACCTTC. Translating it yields CASSLVGGAPDGYTF.

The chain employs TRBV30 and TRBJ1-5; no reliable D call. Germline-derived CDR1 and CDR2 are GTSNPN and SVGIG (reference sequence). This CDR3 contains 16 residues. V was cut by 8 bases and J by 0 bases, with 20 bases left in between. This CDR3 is CAPNGAKLYSNQPQHF. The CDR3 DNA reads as TGTGCCCCTAATGGAGCCAAATTATATAGCAATCAGCCCCAGCATTTT. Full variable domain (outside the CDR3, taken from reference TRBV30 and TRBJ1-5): SQTIHQWPATLVQPVGSPLSLECTVEGTSNPNLYWYRQAAGRGLQLLFYSVGIGQISSEVPQNLSASRPQDRQFILSSKKLLLSDSGFYLCAPNGAKLYSNQPQHFGDGTRLSIL.

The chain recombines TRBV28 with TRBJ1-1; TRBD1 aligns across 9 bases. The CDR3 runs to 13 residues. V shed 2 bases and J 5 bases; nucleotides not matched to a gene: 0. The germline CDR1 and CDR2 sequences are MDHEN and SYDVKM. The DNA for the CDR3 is TGTGCCAGCAGTTTAGACAGGGGGACTGAAGCTTTCTTT. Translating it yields CASSLDRGTEAFF.

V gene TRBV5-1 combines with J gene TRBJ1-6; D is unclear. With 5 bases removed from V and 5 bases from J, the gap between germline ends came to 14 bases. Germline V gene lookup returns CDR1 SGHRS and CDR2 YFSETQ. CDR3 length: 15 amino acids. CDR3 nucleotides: TGCGCCAGCAGAGCCGAAACAAGGGATAATTCACCCCTCCACTTT. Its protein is CASRAETRDNSPLHF.